The entry below gives a single T cell receptor beta chain sequence along with its context. An even split of each subset's genomic DNA across several immunoSEQ plates was performed. Clones were sequenced by immunoSEQ multiplex PCR, and TCRdb holds only the in-frame ones, with some missing. This sample carries around 750,000 clones, under 80% of them seen once, and the ten largest clones take 1.5% to 2%. Trimming removed 5 bases from V and 11 bases from J, with 15 bases in between. The CDR3 covers 12 residues. Germline CDR1 reads SEHNR; CDR2 reads FQNEAQ (reference sequence). This entry belongs to a study of shared clonotypes between healthy human individuals.

The receptor was derived from a woman between 25 and 40 years old in good health. Input material: memory CD4+ T cells sorted from blood. Documented subset: CD45RA-negative fraction. The chain links TRBV7-9 to TRBJ1-2; D is uncertain. CDR3 DNA sequence: TGTGCCAGCAGCCCGAATGGTAGAGATTACACCTTC. This gives the protein CASSPNGRDYTF.